The 9 T cell receptor beta chains below were found in one sample sequenced in a study of T cells after somatic rescue of genetic block. Sequenced by immunoSEQ multiplex PCR; TCRdb stores in-frame clones only, minus some. This table holds 55,000 or so clones, around 96% found once. Sequences were obtained from peripheral blood mononuclear cells (PBMCs). These receptors were taken from a child less than two years old.

The chain links TRBV30 to TRBJ1-2, with D tentatively TRBD1 (5 bases). V was pared by 0 bases and J by 4 bases, with 15 bases between. CDR1 and CDR2 (germline): GTSNPN, SVGIG (reference sequence). The CDR3 totals 15 residues. In nucleotides, the CDR3 is TGTGCCTGGAGTGTACTCCTGCGGGGCGGCTATGGCTACACCTTC. Its translation: CAWSVLLRGGYGYTF.

This clone was seen only once. The chain couples TRBV5-5 to TRBJ1-2; D is perhaps TRBD1 (6 bases). Germline loops: CDR1 SGHKS, CDR2 YYEKEE (reference sequence). This CDR3 has 13 amino acids. The V end lost 4 bases, the J end lost 8 bases, and 15 bases lay between the germline ends. CDR3 amino acids: CASSEGQLGGYTF. CDR3 coding DNA: TGTGCCAGCAGCGAAGGACAGCTCGGGGGCTACACCTTC.

This clone was observed a few times. The chain recombines TRBV7-2 with TRBJ1-5; no reliable D call. Germline loops: CDR1 SGHTA, CDR2 FQGNSA. The CDR3 is made up of 15 amino acids. Trimming removed 1 base from V and 0 bases from J, with 7 bases in between. The chain's CDR3 is CASSLGGFSNQPQHF. The CDR3 nucleotides are TGTGCCAGCAGCTTAGGGGGTTTTAGCAATCAGCCCCAGCATTTT.

The rearrangement links TRBV7-2 to TRBJ2-1; TRBD1 agrees at 10 bases. This CDR3 has 15 amino acids. Germline CDR1 is SGHTA and CDR2 is FQGNSA. V trimming: 1 base; J trimming: 8 bases; junction bases outside the gene matches: 5. The CDR3 loop reads CASSLGDRGIYEQFF. In nucleotides, the CDR3 is TGTGCCAGCAGCTTAGGGGACAGGGGTATTTATGAGCAGTTCTTC.

The table lists this clone with a count of one. The genes are TRBV6-1 and TRBJ1-1; D gene ambiguous. From germline, CDR1 is MNHNS and CDR2 SASEGT. V shed 6 bases and J shed 11 bases, with 13 bases lying between them. The CDR3 contains 11 residues. The CDR3 reads CASRDLFMAFF. CDR3 bases: TGTGCCAGCAGGGACCTGTTCATGGCTTTCTTT.

The J gene is TRBJ1-2, the V gene TRBV19, with D hard to call. Germline loops: CDR1 LNHDA, CDR2 SQIVND (reference sequence). The length of the CDR3 is 14 residues. The V and J ends lost 1 base and 2 bases respectively, with 8 bases between them. The CDR3 DNA follows: TGTGCCAGTAGTATAGCCCCGACAAACTATGGCTACACCTTC. It translates to CASSIAPTNYGYTF. The whole variable domain, filled in from reference TRBV19 and TRBJ1-2, reads DGGITQSPKYLFRKEGQNVTLSCEQNLNHDAMYWYRQDPGQGLRLIYYSQIVNDFQKGDIAEGYSVSREKKESFPLTVTSAQKNPTAFYLCASSIAPTNYGYTFGSGTRLTVV.

This chain links TRBV6-1 with TRBJ1-1; D is unresolved. The CDR3 extends over 12 amino acids. CDR1 and CDR2 from the germline V gene are MNHNS and SASEGT. Trimming stripped 7 bases from V and 1 base from J, with 7 bases between. CDR3: CASMRQNTEAFF. The DNA for the CDR3 is TGTGCCAGCATGAGGCAGAACACTGAAGCTTTCTTT.

This clone was seen once. The rearrangement uses TRBV7-2 and TRBJ2-7, with TRBD2 as a possible D gene (5 bases). CDR1 and CDR2 from the germline V gene are SGHTA and FQGNSA. The ends were cut back, 0 bases at V and 2 bases at J, with 5 bases in the middle. This CDR3 is built from 13 residues. CDR3 coding DNA: TGTGCCAGCAGCTTAGCGGGAGCCTACGAGCAGTACTTC. Protein sequence: CASSLAGAYEQYF.

The rearrangement uses TRBV27 and TRBJ1-2, with 10 bases that match TRBD1. Germline CDR1 reads MNHEY; CDR2 reads SMNVEV (reference sequence). J was trimmed by 4 bases and V by 4 bases; bases with no gene match: 0. The CDR3 sequence is 13 residues long. CDR3 nucleotide sequence: TGTGCCAGCAGTTGGACAGGGGGCTATGGCTACACCTTC. It yields the protein CASSWTGGYGYTF.